The present entry profiles one T cell receptor beta chain with its context. Isolated PBMCs totaled at least 6 million in each sample. These data come from a study of blood T cells in healthy people across ages. A second about 7 to 11 cycle PCR used barcoded and J-beta primers. Every cDNA molecule carried a tag from a template-switch adaptor bearing 12 random nucleotides. Using its own MiXCR run on the 5' RACE reads, TCRdb lists one record per CDR3 protein. The sample lists 1.5 million to 2 million distinct CDR3 sequences, roughly 32% occurring once. CDR3 length equals 15 residues. Trimming took 0 bases from V and 6 from J; bases not matched to a gene: 5. Germline V CDR1 and CDR2: SGDLS, YYNGEE.

The receptor was isolated from a woman aged 30 to 39 in good health. The sample consisted of blood. The rearrangement uses TRBV9 and TRBJ1-2; 10 bases align to TRBD1. Here the CDR3 reads CASSVDEGTGDGYTF. CDR3 bases: TGTGCCAGCAGCGTAGATGAAGGGACAGGGGATGGCTACACCTTC. Full variable domain (rest looked up from reference TRBV9 and TRBJ1-2): DSGVTQTPKHLITATGQRVTLRCSPRSGDLSVYWYQQSLDQGLQFLIQYYNGEERAKGNILERFSAQQFPDLHSELNLSSLELGDSALYFCASSVDEGTGDGYTFGSGTRLTVV.